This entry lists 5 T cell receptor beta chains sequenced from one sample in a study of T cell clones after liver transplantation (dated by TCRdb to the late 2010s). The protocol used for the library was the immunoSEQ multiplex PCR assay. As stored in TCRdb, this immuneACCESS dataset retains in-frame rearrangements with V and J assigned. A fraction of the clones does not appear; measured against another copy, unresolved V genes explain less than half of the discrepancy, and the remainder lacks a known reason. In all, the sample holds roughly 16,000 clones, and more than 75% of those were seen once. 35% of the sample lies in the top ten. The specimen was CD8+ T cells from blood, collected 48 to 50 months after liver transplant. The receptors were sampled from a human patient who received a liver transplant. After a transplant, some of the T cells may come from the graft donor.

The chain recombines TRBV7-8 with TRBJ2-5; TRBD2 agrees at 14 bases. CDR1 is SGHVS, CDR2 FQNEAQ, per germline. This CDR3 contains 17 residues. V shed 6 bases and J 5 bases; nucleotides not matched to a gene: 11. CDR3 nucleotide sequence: TGTGCCAGCAGTTCCCGACTAGCGGGAGGGCCCGAGGAGACCCAGTACTTC. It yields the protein CASSSRLAGGPEETQYF.

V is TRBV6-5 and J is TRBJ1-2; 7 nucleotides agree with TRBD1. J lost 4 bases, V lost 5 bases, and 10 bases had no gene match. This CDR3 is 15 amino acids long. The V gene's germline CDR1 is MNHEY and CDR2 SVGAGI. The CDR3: CASSVRQGYFYGYTF. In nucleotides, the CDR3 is TGTGCCAGCAGTGTGAGACAGGGATATTTCTATGGCTACACCTTC.

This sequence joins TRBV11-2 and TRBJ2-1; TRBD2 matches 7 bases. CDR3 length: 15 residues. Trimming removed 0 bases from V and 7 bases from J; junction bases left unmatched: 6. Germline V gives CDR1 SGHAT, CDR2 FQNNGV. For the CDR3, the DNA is TGTGCCAGCAGCTTAGACAGCGGGAAGGGTAATGAGCAGTTCTTC. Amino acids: CASSLDSGKGNEQFF.

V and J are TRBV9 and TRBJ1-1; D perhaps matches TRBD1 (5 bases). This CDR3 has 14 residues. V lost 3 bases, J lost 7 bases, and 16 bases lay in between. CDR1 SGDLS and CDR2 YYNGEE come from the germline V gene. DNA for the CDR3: TGTGCCAGCAGCGGAGGCGTCGGGAGGGGTGAAGCTTTCTTT. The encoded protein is CASSGGVGRGEAFF.

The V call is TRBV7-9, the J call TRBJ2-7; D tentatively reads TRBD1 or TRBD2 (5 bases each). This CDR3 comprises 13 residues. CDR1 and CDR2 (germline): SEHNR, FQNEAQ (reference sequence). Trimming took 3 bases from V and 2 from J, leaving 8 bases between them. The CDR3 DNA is TGTGCCAGCAGCTTCCAGGGAGCCTACGAGCAGTACTTC. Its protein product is CASSFQGAYEQYF.